A single sample is the source of the 19 T cell receptor beta chains below, sequenced in a study of cytomegalovirus exposure and HLA in healthy donors. It was with 60 Vbeta and 13 Jbeta primers that the PCR ran. Libraries were prepared by immunoSEQ multiplex PCR; TCRdb keeps only in-frame clonotypes and omits some of them. Recorded here are approximately 79,000 clones; the top ten clones represent about 0.83%. The sequenced sample was PBMCs. Receptor source: a boy aged 10-17 years in good health and CMV-seronegative.

The chain combines TRBV7-9 with TRBJ2-1, with no clear D. V dropped 1 base and J dropped 6 bases, with 7 bases sitting between them. From germline, CDR1 is SEHNR and CDR2 FQNEAQ (reference sequence). CDR3 size: 13 residues. The CDR3 coding sequence is TGTGCCAGCAGCTTAGTCCTCGGCAATGAGCAGTTCTTC. Translated: CASSLVLGNEQFF.

The chain employs TRBV25-1 and TRBJ1-2; 10 bases fit TRBD1. This CDR3 comprises 16 residues. With V trimmed by 6 bases and J by 3 bases, 10 bases remained unmatched. Per germline, CDR1 MGHDK and CDR2 SYGVNS. CDR3 in DNA: TGTGCCAGCAGGGGGGACAGGGGTAGTAGGGACTATGGCTACACCTTC. This codes for CASRGDRGSRDYGYTF.

The chain combines TRBV5-1 with TRBJ2-3, with TRBD2 matching 8 bases. With 4 bases clipped from V and 6 bases from J, the junction kept 13 bases outside the gene matches. The CDR3 covers 16 residues. Germline CDR1 is SGHRS and CDR2 is YFSETQ. The DNA of the CDR3 is TGCGCCAGCAGCGTACTAGCGGTCCTGGACGGGGATACGCAGTATTTT. It codes for CASSVLAVLDGDTQYF. The full variable domain, with the rest looked up from reference TRBV5-1 and TRBJ2-3, is KAGVTQTPRYLIKTRGQQVTLSCSPISGHRSVSWYQQTPGQGLQFLFEYFSETQRNKGNFPGRFSGRQFSNSRSEMNVSTLELGDSALYLCASSVLAVLDGDTQYFGPGTRLTVL.

The gene calls are TRBV5-6 and TRBJ1-4, with TRBD1 matching over 10 bases. Per germline, CDR1 SGHDT and CDR2 YYEEEE. Unmatched junction bases numbered 8, after V lost 3 bases and J lost 6 bases. The CDR3 length is 16 residues. For the CDR3, the DNA is TGTGCCAGCAGCTCAACCCGACAGGGGGCATATGAAAAACTGTTTTTT. Translation: CASSSTRQGAYEKLFF.

This chain connects TRBV12-5 to TRBJ1-3; D gene uncertain. With 4 bases removed from V and 4 bases from J, the gap between germline ends came to 17 bases. Looked up from germline, CDR1 is LGHNT and CDR2 is FRNRAP. The CDR3 is made up of 16 amino acids. The CDR3 spells CASGSNPTGSGNTIYF. As DNA, the CDR3 is TGTGCTAGTGGTTCTAACCCGACGGGGTCGGGAAACACCATATATTTT.

The V and J genes are TRBV5-5 and TRBJ1-6; 9 bases are a match to TRBD1. The CDR3 is 12 amino acids. V gave up 4 bases and J gave up 12 bases; unmatched junction bases: 2. Per the germline V gene, CDR1 is SGHKS and CDR2 is YYEKEE (reference sequence). The CDR3, as DNA: TGTGCCAGCAGCCCGGGACAGGGACCCCTCCACTTT. This translates into CASSPGQGPLHF.

The V gene is TRBV27, the J gene TRBJ2-5; 8 nucleotides line up with TRBD1. The germline V gene has CDR1 MNHEY and CDR2 SMNVEV (reference sequence). CDR3 length equals 14 residues. V lost 4 bases and J lost 5; bases outside the gene matches: 6. CDR3 protein: CASSSTGDPETQYF. The CDR3 bases are TGTGCCAGCAGTTCGACAGGGGACCCGGAGACCCAGTACTTC.

The chain links TRBV2 to TRBJ2-2; no reliable D call. Trimming stripped 7 bases from V and 5 bases from J, with 5 bases between. Germline assignment: CDR1 SNHLY and CDR2 FYNNEI. The CDR3 contains 11 residues. CDR3 residues: CASTVTGELFF. CDR3 sequence (DNA): TGTGCCAGCACGGTAACCGGGGAGCTGTTTTTT.

The chain joins TRBV4-2 to TRBJ2-2; 11 nucleotides agree with TRBD1. Germline values: CDR1 LGHNA, CDR2 YNFKEQ. This CDR3 has 16 amino acids. J was trimmed by 6 bases and V by 2 bases; bases with no gene match: 5. The CDR3 coding sequence is TGTGCCAGCAGCCAACCGGGACAGGGGGTTGCCGGGGAGCTGTTTTTT. Its translation: CASSQPGQGVAGELFF.

This chain uses TRBV2 with TRBJ1-3, with D possibly TRBD1 on 6 matching bases. CDR3 length: 17 residues. Per germline, CDR1 SNHLY and CDR2 FYNNEI. V shed 6 bases and J shed 0 bases, with 18 bases lying between them. CDR3 in DNA: TGTGCCAGCAGGGGGCCTACACAGGGCTACTCTGGAAACACCATATATTTT. Protein: CASRGPTQGYSGNTIYF. The full variable domain, with the rest looked up from reference TRBV2 and TRBJ1-3, is EPEVTQTPSHQVTQMGQEVILRCVPISNHLYFYWYRQILGQKVEFLVSFYNNEISEKSEIFDDQFSVERPDGSNFTLKIRSTKLEDSAMYFCASRGPTQGYSGNTIYFGEGSWLTVV.

This sequence joins TRBV7-9 and TRBJ1-1; TRBD1 is a possible D gene (5 bases). The CDR3 runs 15 residues. Germline V gene data show CDR1 as SEHNR and CDR2 as FQNEAQ (reference sequence). The V end lost 5 bases, the J end lost 0 bases, and 13 bases lay between the germline ends. The CDR3 spells CASSADSWMNTEAFF. In nucleotides, the CDR3 is TGTGCCAGCAGCGCAGACAGCTGGATGAACACTGAAGCTTTCTTT.

The J gene is TRBJ2-7, the V gene TRBV7-9; a possible D gene is TRBD2 (5 bases). Trimming stripped 1 base from V and 1 base from J, with 20 bases between. Germline CDR1 reads SEHNR; CDR2 reads FQNEAQ (reference sequence). There are 18 residues in the CDR3. The CDR3 here is CASSLVQFNGNRSYEQYF. The CDR3 nucleotides are TGTGCCAGCAGCTTAGTACAGTTCAACGGGAATCGGTCCTACGAGCAGTACTTC. The variable domain in full, with the rest retrieved from reference TRBV7-9 and TRBJ2-7, is DTGVSQNPRHKITKRGQNVTFRCDPISEHNRLYWYRQTLGQGPEFLTYFQNEAQLEKSRLLSDRFSAERPKGSFSTLEIQRTEQGDSAMYLCASSLVQFNGNRSYEQYFGPGTRLTVT.

The chain combines TRBV7-2 with TRBJ1-1; a weak D match, TRBD1 (5 bases). The CDR3 is 17 amino acids. Per germline, CDR1 SGHTA and CDR2 FQGNSA. V was clipped by 7 bases and J by 0 bases, with 21 bases between them. The chain's CDR3 is CASTAKSHRIMNTEAFF. The CDR3 coding sequence is TGTGCCAGCACCGCGAAGAGCCACAGGATAATGAACACTGAAGCTTTCTTT.

This rearrangement joins TRBV13 to TRBJ2-1; 8 nucleotides agree with TRBD2. The CDR3 consists of 15 residues. The ends lost 6 bases at V and 7 bases at J; junction bases unmatched: 11. The V gene's germline CDR1 is PRHDT and CDR2 FYEKMQ (reference sequence). DNA for the CDR3: TGTGCCAGCAGACGACCGGGACTAGAAAAGAATGAGCAGTTCTTC. Translated, it gives CASRRPGLEKNEQFF.

The chain employs TRBV11-1 and TRBJ1-2; D gene unclear. CDR3 size: 14 residues. Trimming took off 2 bases at V and 3 bases at J, with 10 bases between the two ends. Looked up from germline, CDR1 is SGHAT and CDR2 is FQDESV (reference sequence). DNA for the CDR3: TGTGCCAGCAGCTTAAGTCAGTCCTACTATGGCTACACCTTC. Translated, it gives CASSLSQSYYGYTF.

The chain employs TRBV7-2 and TRBJ2-1; 8 nucleotides align to TRBD1. The CDR3 is made up of 15 amino acids. Looked up from germline, CDR1 is SGHTA and CDR2 is FQGNSA. V was clipped by 4 bases and J by 4 bases; unmatched bases: 6. The CDR3 is CASSWPDRGYNEQFF. In DNA, the CDR3 is TGTGCCAGCAGCTGGCCAGACAGGGGTTACAATGAGCAGTTCTTC.

This chain connects TRBV19 to TRBJ2-5; 8 bases are a match to TRBD1. The CDR3 extends over 15 amino acids. V shed 7 bases and J 1 base; nucleotides not matched to a gene: 8. CDR1 LNHDA and CDR2 SQIVND come from the germline V gene (reference sequence). The CDR3 DNA reads as TGTGCCAGTACCTATGGCGGGACAGGCCAAGAGACCCAGTACTTC. As protein: CASTYGGTGQETQYF.

V gene TRBV7-6 combines with J gene TRBJ2-3; 7 bases agree with TRBD1. Germline CDR1 SGHVS, CDR2 FNYEAQ. The junction had 7 bases not matched to a gene; V was cut back by 2 bases and J by 5 bases. The CDR3 extends over 15 amino acids. The CDR3 reads CASSLLDRVEDTQYF. The DNA for the CDR3 is TGTGCCAGCAGCTTACTAGACAGGGTCGAAGATACGCAGTATTTT. Drawing the rest from reference TRBV7-6 and TRBJ2-3, the complete variable domain is GAGVSQSPRYKVTKRGQDVALRCDPISGHVSLYWYRQALGQGPEFLTYFNYEAQQDKSGLPNDRFSAERPEGSISTLTIQRTEQRDSAMYRCASSLLDRVEDTQYFGPGTRLTVL.

The rearrangement uses TRBV18 and TRBJ1-5; TRBD1 aligns across 11 bases. V was pared by 4 bases and J by 0 bases, with 11 bases of the junction left unmatched. Germline-derived CDR1 and CDR2 are KGHSH and LQKENI. This CDR3 is built from 19 residues. The CDR3 region is CASSRTGTGGKVSNQPQHF. The CDR3 coding sequence is TGTGCCAGCTCACGGACCGGGACAGGGGGTAAGGTTAGCAATCAGCCCCAGCATTTT.